The 31 T cell receptor beta chains below all came from one sample that was sequenced in a study of blood T cell repertoires in COVID-19. Only in-frame clones appear in the TCRdb table, and some are missing; sequencing was by immunoSEQ multiplex PCR. The sample has 100,000 to 150,000 clones, around four fifths seen once. Specimen: peripheral blood. These receptors all come from an elderly man with COVID-19, enrolled during active disease.

As for this clone: Different DNA sequences within this sample yield the same CDR3. The chain is built from TRBV7-8 and TRBJ1-1, with D hard to call. This CDR3 is 14 amino acids long. Trimming shortened V by 1 base and J by 1 base, and 7 bases separated the two germline ends. Looked up from germline, CDR1 is SGHVS and CDR2 is FQNEAQ. CDR3 sequence reads: CASSLGPENTEAFF. The CDR3 bases are TGTGCCAGCAGCTTAGGCCCAGAGAACACTGAAGCTTTCTTT.

The V gene is TRBV7-8, the J gene TRBJ1-3, with D unresolved. The CDR3 spans 16 residues. V was shortened by 0 bases and J by 4 bases, with 13 bases between the two germline ends. Germline CDR1 SGHVS, CDR2 FQNEAQ. The CDR3 bases are TGTGCCAGCAGCTTAGCCTCGGGGAACACGGGAAACACCATATATTTT. It yields the protein CASSLASGNTGNTIYF.

The gene calls are TRBV7-2 and TRBJ2-3, with D tentatively TRBD1 (6 bases). CDR3 size: 12 residues. Trimming took 5 bases from V and 11 from J, leaving 14 bases between them. Germline V gene sequence: CDR1 SGHTA, CDR2 FQGNSA. DNA for the CDR3: TGTGCCAGCAGCCTTGTTGGGGGCGGGCAGTATTTT. Translation gives CASSLVGGGQYF. Drawing the rest from reference TRBV7-2 and TRBJ2-3, the complete variable domain is GAGVSQSPSNKVTEKGKDVELRCDPISGHTALYWYRQSLGQGLEFLIYFQGNSAPDKSGLPSDRFSAERTGGSVSTLTIQRTQQEDSAVYLCASSLVGGGQYFGPGTRLTVL.

This clone appeared once. The rearrangement joins TRBV21-1 to TRBJ1-4; the table names TRBD1, a call not compared with the DNA. TRBV21-1 is termed a pseudogene. The CDR3 is 16 residues long. The CDR3 DNA is TGTGCCAGCAGCAAAGGACAGGGAATTCATAATGAAAAACTGTTTTTT. Protein sequence: CASSKGQGIHNEKLFF.

This chain connects TRBV6-2 or TRBV6-3 to TRBJ1-2, with 8 nucleotides matching TRBD1. Germline V gene data show CDR1 as MNHEY and CDR2 as SVGEGT. The CDR3 consists of 15 residues. Unmatched junction bases numbered 6, after V lost 2 bases and J lost 4 bases. This CDR3 reads CASSYETGARYGYTF. DNA for the CDR3: TGTGCCAGCAGTTACGAGACAGGGGCGCGCTATGGCTACACCTTC.

The rearrangement uses TRBV5-1 and TRBJ2-2; TRBD2 is a possible D gene (6 bases). Germline CDR1 SGHRS, CDR2 YFSETQ. The CDR3 is 16 residues long. V shed 3 bases and J shed 3 bases, with 15 bases lying between them. CDR3: CASSSGTGGDTGELFF. CDR3 sequence (DNA): TGCGCCAGCAGCTCCGGGACTGGCGGGGACACCGGGGAGCTGTTTTTT.

V and J are TRBV5-1 and TRBJ2-3; tentatively, D is TRBD2 (6 bases). V lost 3 bases and J lost 4, with 12 bases in between. Germline CDR1 reads SGHRS; CDR2 reads YFSETQ. The CDR3 totals 14 residues. Here the CDR3 DNA reads TGCGCCAGCAGCTATATAGGAGGGGCAGATACGCAGTATTTT. Translation gives CASSYIGGADTQYF.

The V and J genes are TRBV6-1 and TRBJ2-7, with a tentative D call TRBD1 (6 bases). Trimming pared 0 bases from V and 3 bases from J, leaving 12 bases between. The CDR3 spans 15 residues. Germline CDR1 reads MNHNS; CDR2 reads SASEGT. The CDR3 protein is CASSEAPGHIYEQYF. The CDR3 region has the DNA TGTGCCAGCAGTGAAGCTCCGGGACACATCTACGAGCAGTACTTC.

V usage is TRBV6-2 or TRBV6-3 and J usage is TRBJ2-5; 12 bases fit TRBD2. The CDR3 totals 15 residues. V lost 0 bases, J lost 9 bases, and 5 bases stayed unmatched. Germline loops: CDR1 MNHEY, CDR2 SVGEGT. The CDR3 reads CASSYSPLAGGSQYF. The CDR3 nucleotides are TGTGCCAGCAGTTACTCGCCCCTAGCGGGAGGGTCCCAGTACTTC.

This clone was picked up one time. The rearrangement links TRBV4-2 to TRBJ2-7, with 7 bases that match TRBD2. Germline V gives CDR1 LGHNA, CDR2 YNFKEQ. The CDR3 length is 17 residues. V lost 0 bases to trimming and J lost 2 bases; unmatched junction nucleotides: 10. CDR3 coding DNA: TGTGCCAGCAGCCAAGACCGAGCCGGGGGAGGGGCCTACGAGCAGTACTTC. As protein: CASSQDRAGGGAYEQYF.

This clone was detected only a few times. The chain combines TRBV9 with TRBJ2-1; the D is unclear. The CDR3 consists of 17 residues. The germline V gene has CDR1 SGDLS and CDR2 YYNGEE. Deletions cut 0 bases from V and 4 bases from J, with 17 bases between. DNA for the CDR3: TGTGCCAGCAGCGTAGATCCAGTCACTACCAAATACAATGAGCAGTTCTTC. Translation: CASSVDPVTTKYNEQFF.

The chain has TRBV7-2 and TRBJ2-7, with 14 bases lining up with TRBD2. V lost 5 bases, J lost 1 base, and 10 bases stayed unmatched. CDR3 length equals 18 residues. Germline CDR1 reads SGHTA; CDR2 reads FQGNSA. The CDR3 is CASSTGLAGGSVSYEQYF. CDR3 DNA: TGTGCCAGCAGCACTGGACTAGCGGGAGGAAGTGTATCCTACGAGCAGTACTTC.

The chain has TRBV4-2 and TRBJ2-1; TRBD2 is a possible D gene (6 bases). Germline V lookup: CDR1 LGHNA, CDR2 YNFKEQ. Trimming left V 3 bases short and J 7 bases short, with 19 bases between. The CDR3 contains 16 residues. CDR3 amino acids: CASSQARWDRGNEQFF. CDR3 DNA: TGTGCCAGCAGCCAGGCCCGGTGGGACCGGGGGAATGAGCAGTTCTTC.

J is TRBJ1-6 and V is TRBV28; 7 nucleotides line up with TRBD1. Per germline, CDR1 MDHEN and CDR2 SYDVKM. The CDR3 runs 19 residues. V was clipped by 1 base and J by 5 bases; unmatched bases: 14. CDR3 in amino acids: CASSLFLDTGDLNNSPLHF. As DNA, the CDR3 is TGTGCCAGCAGTTTATTCCTAGACACAGGGGACTTGAATAATTCACCCCTCCACTTT.

The chain employs TRBV7-2 and TRBJ1-1; TRBD1 might be the D (6 bases). Germline values: CDR1 SGHTA, CDR2 FQGNSA. The CDR3 is 15 amino acids. Trimming removed 5 bases at V and 1 base at J, with 14 bases between. This chain's CDR3 is CASSIRQAKNTEAFF. For the CDR3, the DNA is TGTGCCAGCAGCATACGACAGGCTAAGAACACTGAAGCTTTCTTT.

The chain carries TRBV9 and TRBJ1-6; 9 bases map to TRBD1. V was clipped by 4 bases and J by 7 bases; unmatched bases: 9. The CDR3 runs to 16 residues. CDR1 is SGDLS, CDR2 YYNGEE, per germline. The CDR3 spells CASSYGTGRENSPLHF. In nucleotides, the CDR3 is TGTGCCAGCAGCTATGGGACAGGGCGCGAGAATTCACCCCTCCACTTT.

This clone was observed a handful of times. The chain carries TRBV12-3 or TRBV12-4 and TRBJ1-1, with D possibly matching TRBD1 (5 bases). The CDR3 sequence is 13 residues long. The ends were cut back, 6 bases at V and 5 bases at J, with 13 bases in the middle. CDR3 coding DNA: TGTGCCAGCAGCCTGGGGCGGCGGACTGAAGCTTTCTTT. Translation gives CASSLGRRTEAFF.

The V gene is TRBV28, the J gene TRBJ1-5, with 9 positions matching TRBD1. The CDR3 runs 15 residues. Losses at the gene ends were 3 bases for V and 4 bases for J; bases not matched to a gene: 4. Germline V gives CDR1 MDHEN, CDR2 SYDVKM. This CDR3 is CASSFTGGWNQPQHF. Written as DNA, the CDR3 is TGTGCCAGCAGTTTTACAGGGGGCTGGAATCAGCCCCAGCATTTT.

V gene TRBV28 combines with J gene TRBJ1-1; D might be TRBD1 (5 bases). V was cut by 7 bases and J by 5 bases, with 20 bases left in between. The CDR3 contains 15 residues. Germline V lookup: CDR1 MDHEN, CDR2 SYDVKM. The CDR3 loop reads CASTPAGEGDTEAFF. DNA of the CDR3: TGTGCCAGCACCCCCGCGGGAGAAGGGGATACTGAAGCTTTCTTT.

The chain links TRBV28 to TRBJ2-7; TRBD2 matches at 9 bases. J gave up 2 bases and V 4 bases, and 6 bases lay outside the gene matches. This CDR3 spans 15 amino acids. Germline V gene sequence: CDR1 MDHEN, CDR2 SYDVKM. CDR3 protein: CASSSAGTSPYEQYF. The CDR3 nucleotides read TGTGCCAGCAGTTCAGCCGGGACTAGCCCCTACGAGCAGTACTTC.

This chain links TRBV28 with TRBJ1-1, with D possibly matching TRBD1 (5 bases). The CDR3 contains 12 residues. Germline V CDR1 and CDR2: MDHEN, SYDVKM. Between the trimmed V and J ends, which lost 4 bases and 4 bases, there was a span of 7 bases. Written as DNA, the CDR3 is TGTGCCAGCAGTTGGACAATCACTGAAGCTTTCTTT. Translation gives CASSWTITEAFF.

This clone was detected only a few times. The CDR3 spells CASSTRDNSYEQYF. DNA of the CDR3: TGCGCCAGCAGCACCCGGGACAACTCCTACGAGCAGTACTTC. The chain joins TRBV5-1 to TRBJ2-7; tentative D call: TRBD1 (6 bases). V dropped 4 bases and J dropped 0 bases, with 11 bases sitting between them. Looked up from germline, CDR1 is SGHRS and CDR2 is YFSETQ. The CDR3 runs 14 residues. The full variable domain, its missing parts supplied by reference TRBV5-1 and TRBJ2-7, is KAGVTQTPRYLIKTRGQQVTLSCSPISGHRSVSWYQQTPGQGLQFLFEYFSETQRNKGNFPGRFSGRQFSNSRSEMNVSTLELGDSALYLCASSTRDNSYEQYFGPGTRLTVT.

The CDR3 coding sequence is TGTGCCAGTAGTATCACGCCGCAGGGAAGTATCACTGAAGCTTTCTTT. It encodes CASSITPQGSITEAFF. The J gene is TRBJ1-1, the V gene TRBV19, with D possibly TRBD1 on 5 matching bases. Germline V CDR1 and CDR2: LNHDA, SQIVND (reference sequence). The CDR3 length is 16 residues. V was trimmed by 3 bases and J by 4 bases, leaving 18 bases between them.

The gene calls are TRBV19 and TRBJ1-1; 8 nucleotides line up with TRBD1. The germline V gene encodes CDR1 LNHDA and CDR2 SQIVND (reference sequence). CDR3 length: 16 residues. After removal of 0 bases from V and 6 bases from J, the junction contained 9 bases not matched to a gene. CDR3: CASSIDPAGGSPEAFF. Written as DNA, the CDR3 is TGTGCCAGTAGTATAGATCCGGCAGGGGGCAGCCCTGAAGCTTTCTTT.

The chain combines TRBV6-1 with TRBJ1-5; 8 bases are shared with TRBD1. Germline V CDR1 and CDR2: MNHNS, SASEGT. The CDR3 has 16 amino acids. With 1 base clipped from V and 2 bases from J, the junction kept 4 bases outside the gene matches. CDR3 DNA sequence: TGTGCCAGCAGTGAAGTATACAGGGGGGGCAATCAGCCCCAGCATTTT. Amino acid sequence: CASSEVYRGGNQPQHF.

The chain links TRBV19 to TRBJ1-5; 7 bases fit TRBD1. From germline, CDR1 is LNHDA and CDR2 SQIVND (reference sequence). The length of the CDR3 is 13 residues. V lost 9 bases to trimming and J lost 6 bases; unmatched junction nucleotides: 8. The CDR3 loop is CASEDRSGQPQHF. As DNA, the CDR3 is TGTGCCAGCGAGGACAGGTCGGGTCAGCCCCAGCATTTT.

The chain combines TRBV27 with TRBJ2-7, with D maybe TRBD2 (5 bases). Trimming cost V 1 base and J 5 bases, with 9 bases left between them. The CDR3 totals 13 residues. Per the germline V gene, CDR1 is MNHEY and CDR2 is SMNVEV (reference sequence). CDR3 nucleotide sequence: TGTGCCAGCAGTTTATTGACCGGGAACGAGCAGTACTTC. Protein: CASSLLTGNEQYF.

The V call is TRBV27, the J call TRBJ2-3, with TRBD2 identical over 7 bases. Germline CDR1 and CDR2: MNHEY and SMNVEV (reference sequence). The trim removed 5 bases at V and 2 bases at J, leaving 13 bases unmatched. The CDR3 spans 17 residues. The CDR3 loop reads CASSLPSGGRYTDTQYF. CDR3 in DNA: TGTGCCAGCAGTCTACCATCTGGCGGGAGATACACAGATACGCAGTATTTT.

V gene TRBV2 combines with J gene TRBJ1-6, with 7 bases that match TRBD1. Trimming took 5 bases from V and 13 from J; bases not matched to a gene: 2. Germline CDR1 SNHLY, CDR2 FYNNEI. The CDR3 contains 11 residues. In nucleotides, the CDR3 is TGTGCCAGCAGTACAGGGGCGCCCCTCCACTTT. Translating gives CASSTGAPLHF.

The chain joins TRBV20-1 to TRBJ1-2; 9 nucleotides agree with TRBD1. Per the germline V gene, CDR1 is DFQATT and CDR2 is SNEGSKA (reference sequence). With 3 bases clipped from V and 9 bases from J, the junction kept 5 bases outside the gene matches. The CDR3 runs 12 residues. The CDR3 sequence is CSASHGQGSYTF. The CDR3 DNA sequence: TGCAGTGCTAGTCATGGACAGGGGAGCTACACCTTC.

J is TRBJ1-5 and V is TRBV5-8; D may be TRBD1 (5 bases). CDR3 length: 15 residues. CDR1 and CDR2 (germline): SGHTS, YDEGEE. Trimming pared 5 bases from V and 0 bases from J, leaving 12 bases between. CDR3 in amino acids: CASSPQGYSNQPQHF. The CDR3 DNA is TGTGCCAGCAGTCCTCAGGGCTATAGCAATCAGCCCCAGCATTTT. The full variable domain, its missing parts supplied by reference TRBV5-8 and TRBJ1-5, is EAGVTQSPTHLIKTRGQQATLRCSPISGHTSVYWYQQALGLGLQFLLWYDEGEERNRGNFPPRFSGRQFPNYSSELNVNALELEDSALYLCASSPQGYSNQPQHFGDGTRLSIL.